A single sample gave rise to the 16 T cell receptor beta chains below, sequenced in a study of blood T cell repertoires in COVID-19. Using immunoSEQ multiplex PCR, the repertoire was profiled, and TCRdb retains in-frame clones only, with some absent. This table has about 220,000 clones, roughly 84% appearing once. Sequencing used peripheral blood. Every receptor here comes from a man between 40 and 49 years old who had recovered from COVID-19.

The chain has TRBV19 and TRBJ2-7; D not certain. Trimming cost V 1 base and J 5 bases, with 9 bases left between them. Germline V lookup: CDR1 LNHDA, CDR2 SQIVND (reference sequence). The CDR3 loop spans 13 amino acids. The CDR3 sequence: CASSIAWAHEQYF. The CDR3 nucleotides read TGTGCCAGTAGTATAGCTTGGGCTCACGAGCAGTACTTC.

In nucleotides, the CDR3 is TGTGCCAGCAGCCAAATTGCAGGGACTGGAAACACCATATATTTT. Its translation: CASSQIAGTGNTIYF. The V gene is TRBV14, the J gene TRBJ1-3, with D possibly being TRBD1 (5 bases). The germline V gene has CDR1 SGHDN and CDR2 FVKESK. CDR3 length: 15 amino acids. The germline V and J ends were trimmed by 2 bases and 2 bases, with 10 bases remaining between them.

The CDR3 spells CASSVLRDRGTEAFF. DNA for the CDR3: TGTGCCAGCAGCGTTCTCCGGGACAGGGGCACTGAAGCTTTCTTT. The genes are TRBV7-2 and TRBJ1-1, with 10 bases that match TRBD1. Germline trimming cut 5 bases from V and 4 bases from J; bases unmatched to any gene: 7. The CDR3 has 15 residues. Germline V gene data show CDR1 as SGHTA and CDR2 as FQGNSA. Using reference TRBV7-2 and TRBJ1-1 for the parts outside the CDR3, the full variable domain is GAGVSQSPSNKVTEKGKDVELRCDPISGHTALYWYRQSLGQGLEFLIYFQGNSAPDKSGLPSDRFSAERTGGSVSTLTIQRTQQEDSAVYLCASSVLRDRGTEAFFGQGTRLTVV.

The gene calls are TRBV6-4 and TRBJ2-3, with 8 bases identical to TRBD2. J gave up 1 base and V 4 bases, and 1 base lay outside the gene matches. From germline, CDR1 is MRHNA and CDR2 SNTAGT. The CDR3 consists of 14 residues. Written as DNA, the CDR3 is TGTGCCAGCAGTGGTAGCGGGGGCACAGATACGCAGTATTTT. Its translation is CASSGSGGTDTQYF.

To note about this clone: At one of its ends the junction is not consistent with the germline gene, which may arise from a read error. This sequence joins TRBV2 and TRBJ2-7, with D hard to call. Germline assignment: CDR1 SNHLY and CDR2 FYNNEI. The CDR3 runs 11 residues. The chain's CDR3 is CASSEEPPGHF. Written as DNA, the CDR3 is TGTGCCAGCAGTGAAGAGCCGCCCGGTCACTTC.

The gene calls are TRBV11-2 and TRBJ1-2; D is undetermined. The CDR3 is 18 residues long. The V end was cut by 5 bases, the J end by 7 bases, with 29 bases between. Looked up from germline, CDR1 is SGHAT and CDR2 is FQNNGV. The CDR3 DNA reads TGTGCCAGCAGCATCGGGAGACTTACTAGGATTCGCGGAGGTGGCTACACCTTC. Its translation is CASSIGRLTRIRGGGYTF.

The rearrangement joins TRBV5-5 to TRBJ2-3; the match to TRBD1 covers 8 bases. The V gene end was trimmed by 4 bases and the J gene end by 2 bases; junction bases not matched to a gene: 3. The CDR3 is 14 residues long. CDR1 is SGHKS, CDR2 YYEKEE, per germline (reference sequence). This CDR3 is CASSRTGFTDTQYF. CDR3 sequence (DNA): TGTGCCAGCAGCCGGACAGGGTTCACAGATACGCAGTATTTT.

In this sample, this clone turned up many times. The CDR3 nucleotides read TGTGCCAGCGGCGGGGGACCTGGAAACACCATATATTTT. It encodes CASGGGPGNTIYF. The V call is TRBV6-5, the J call TRBJ1-3, with a possible D match to TRBD1 (5 bases). The length of the CDR3 is 13 residues. Germline assignment: CDR1 MNHEY and CDR2 SVGAGI. The V and J ends lost 8 bases and 2 bases respectively, with 10 bases between them.

The chain carries TRBV5-4 and TRBJ2-7; 7 bases line up with TRBD1. The CDR3 covers 14 residues. Trimming cost V 4 bases and J 0 bases; bases outside gene matches: 4. Germline CDR1 reads SGHNT; CDR2 reads YYREEE (reference sequence). CDR3 coding DNA: TGTGCCAGCAGCCTTGGGACAGCCTCCTACGAGCAGTACTTC. The encoded protein is CASSLGTASYEQYF.

The chain combines TRBV3-1 (or the pseudogene TRBV3-2) with TRBJ1-5; D may be TRBD1 (5 bases). V was clipped by 3 bases and J by 4 bases, with 13 bases between them. Germline V gene data show CDR1 as LGHDT and CDR2 as YNNKEL (reference sequence). The CDR3 is 15 amino acids. The CDR3 is CASSHLRRGNQPQHF. CDR3 nucleotides: TGTGCCAGCAGCCATTTACGGCGGGGGAATCAGCCCCAGCATTTT.

The chain combines TRBV25-1 with TRBJ2-3, with 10 nucleotides matching TRBD2. The J segment lost 2 bases and the V segment lost 3 bases, leaving 5 bases of the junction unmatched. Germline CDR1 reads MGHDK; CDR2 reads SYGVNS. The CDR3 spans 16 residues. This CDR3 is CASSDASGRATDTQYF. The CDR3 DNA sequence: TGTGCCAGCAGTGACGCCAGCGGGAGGGCCACAGATACGCAGTATTTT.

This clone was observed a handful of times. The V and J genes are TRBV4-1 and TRBJ1-2; possible D gene TRBD1, 5 bases. Looked up from germline, CDR1 is MGHRA and CDR2 is YSYEKL. Trimming stripped 1 base from V and 4 bases from J, with 13 bases between. CDR3 size: 15 residues. The CDR3, as DNA: TGCGCCAGCAGCCAAGGGGCGGGGGGGAGCTATGGCTACACCTTC. Translation: CASSQGAGGSYGYTF.

A single count supports this clone. The genes are TRBV6-1 and TRBJ1-1; D gene unclear. With 4 bases removed from V and 1 base from J, the gap between germline ends came to 16 bases. Germline-derived CDR1 and CDR2 are MNHNS and SASEGT. The CDR3 runs to 16 residues. The CDR3, as DNA: TGTGCCAGCAGTGTTCCTCGTGGTTACTCGAACACTGAAGCTTTCTTT. As protein: CASSVPRGYSNTEAFF.

This chain connects TRBV7-2 to TRBJ2-6; D is uncertain. The CDR3 is made up of 14 amino acids. V was cut by 8 bases and J by 2 bases, with 10 bases left in between. Germline-derived CDR1 and CDR2 are SGHTA and FQGNSA. CDR3 residues: CASPSVPGANVLTF. The CDR3 nucleotides are TGTGCCAGCCCCTCGGTCCCTGGGGCCAACGTCCTGACTTTC.

The V call is TRBV4-1, the J call TRBJ2-1, with 7 bases fitting TRBD2. Trimming at V came to 1 base and at J to 4 bases, leaving 10 bases not matched to a gene. The length of the CDR3 is 17 residues. CDR1 is MGHRA, CDR2 YSYEKL, per germline. The CDR3 reads CASSQVVVGGEYNEQFF. The CDR3 DNA reads TGCGCCAGCAGCCAAGTTGTTGTGGGAGGGGAATACAATGAGCAGTTCTTC.

The CDR3 DNA reads TGTGCCAGCAGCTTCGGGGGAGGTGGTCAGCCCCAGCATTTT. It codes for CASSFGGGGQPQHF. The chain couples TRBV7-2 to TRBJ1-5; D possibly corresponds to TRBD1 (5 bases). The germline gives CDR1 SGHTA, CDR2 FQGNSA. The V end lost 3 bases, the J end lost 6 bases, and 12 bases lay between the germline ends. The CDR3 has 14 amino acids.